The 4 T cell receptor beta chains listed next were all sequenced from one sample in a study of tumor-infiltrating lymphocytes in primary liver carcinoma. TCR beta cDNA was made from 450 to 600 ng total RNA with a constant-region primer. Each TCR beta library was derived from three nested multiplex PCR rounds that employed slightly modified ARM-PCR. The first two PCR rounds used TRBV1-TRBV30 primers with a Cbeta primer, approximately 10 cycles each. Each CDR3 protein gets one entry after TCRdb re-called the multiplex PCR reads with MiXCR. The data show about 200,000 distinct CDR3 sequences, with approximately 65% seen just once and 5.5% to 9% held by the top ten. Blood RNA came from unsorted whole blood; germline DNA was also extracted. Material: peripheral blood. Receptor source: a woman aged 55-69 years with primary liver carcinoma and hepatitis B virus infection.

At least ten counts were recorded for this clonotype. This rearrangement joins TRBV29-1 to TRBJ2-7; 7 bases are shared with TRBD2. This CDR3 region has 15 residues. The V gene end was trimmed by 7 bases and the J gene end by 3 bases; junction bases not matched to a gene: 15. Germline CDR1 reads SQVTM; CDR2 reads ANQGSEA. CDR3 DNA sequence: TGCAGCGCTACTAGCGTGGTAGCGCAGAACTACGAGCAGTACTTC. Amino acid sequence: CSATSVVAQNYEQYF.

Concerning this clonotype itself: Lacking the conserved final phenylalanine or tryptophan, this CDR3 likely reflects a read error. The limits of the CDR3 on the DNA are not certain, so only TCRdb's listed CDR3 is given. The chain employs TRBV11-2 and TRBJ2-7; TRBD1 is taken as the D call from the table, unchecked against the DNA. With termini counted, the CDR3 has 15 amino acids. Germline V CDR1 and CDR2: SGHAT, FQNNGV. The CDR3: CASSSHLGQIYVQYL.

The chain recombines TRBV29-1 with TRBJ2-7; 8 bases map to TRBD1. CDR1 SQVTM and CDR2 ANQGSEA come from the germline V gene. The CDR3 loop spans 16 amino acids. The V gene end was trimmed by 8 bases and the J gene end by 0 bases; junction bases not matched to a gene: 15. The CDR3 coding sequence is TGCAGCCTTTGGCGACCTGGGACAGGCAGCTCCTACGAGCAGTACTTC. Protein sequence: CSLWRPGTGSSYEQYF.

V gene TRBV11-2 combines with J gene TRBJ1-1; unclear D gene. Germline CDR1 reads SGHAT; CDR2 reads FQNNGV. Trimming shortened V by 7 bases and J by 0 bases, and 18 bases separated the two germline ends. The CDR3 loop spans 16 amino acids. CDR3 sequence reads: CASNLETQIMNTEAFF. DNA for the CDR3: TGTGCCAGCAACTTGGAAACGCAGATAATGAACACTGAAGCTTTCTTT.